Below are 15 T cell receptor beta chains sequenced from a single sample in a study of cytomegalovirus exposure and HLA in healthy donors. The PCR made use of 60 Vbeta and 13 Jbeta primers. The table came from immunoSEQ multiplex PCR; TCRdb's copy has only in-frame clones and leaves some out. The data hold about 82,000 clones, with less than 80% observed a single time. The sequenced material came from PBMCs. These receptors all stem from a man aged 25-45 years in good health and CMV-seropositive.

This sequence joins TRBV5-1 and TRBJ1-1; the match to TRBD1 covers 9 bases. The CDR3 spans 15 residues. The V gene's germline CDR1 is SGHRS and CDR2 YFSETQ. J gave up 5 bases and V 4 bases, and 9 bases lay outside the gene matches. The CDR3 bases are TGCGCCAGCAGCCCCCTACAGGGGGCGGAAACTGAAGCTTTCTTT. Its protein is CASSPLQGAETEAFF.

The chain's CDR3 is CASSGYQGVGEQYF. In nucleotides, the CDR3 is TGTGCCAGCAGTGGATATCAGGGGGTTGGCGAGCAGTACTTC. The chain employs TRBV27 and TRBJ2-7; TRBD1 matches at 7 bases. The V segment lost 5 bases and the J segment 6 bases; nucleotides outside the gene matches: 10. This CDR3 is built from 14 residues. Germline V gene sequence: CDR1 MNHEY, CDR2 SMNVEV (reference sequence).

The chain links TRBV6-5 to TRBJ2-7, with 8 bases aligning to TRBD2. This CDR3 is built from 15 residues. Germline-derived CDR1 and CDR2 are MNHEY and SVGAGI. J was trimmed by 6 bases and V by 6 bases; bases with no gene match: 13. CDR3 DNA sequence: TGTGCCAGCAGCCGGCCGGGACTAGATATAACCGAGCAGTACTTC. Translation gives CASSRPGLDITEQYF.

This clone was observed a few times. The rearrangement joins TRBV6-6 to TRBJ1-1; D unclear. Per germline, CDR1 MNHNY and CDR2 SVGAGI (reference sequence). V dropped 6 bases and J dropped 1 base, with 12 bases sitting between them. CDR3 length: 14 residues. For the CDR3, the DNA is TGTGCCAGCAGACAACCAGGCAGGAACACTGAAGCTTTCTTT. This encodes CASRQPGRNTEAFF.

This clone was counted a few times. This chain joins TRBV6-6 and TRBJ1-4; possibly TRBD1 for D (5 bases). Germline V gene sequence: CDR1 MNHNY, CDR2 SVGAGI (reference sequence). The CDR3 runs 14 residues. Between the trimmed V and J ends, which lost 2 bases and 7 bases, there was a span of 11 bases. In DNA form, the CDR3 reads TGTGCCAGCAGTTACGGGGGGGGGAGTGAAAAACTGTTTTTT. Translated, it gives CASSYGGGSEKLFF.

The rearrangement joins TRBV2 to TRBJ1-1, with TRBD1 matching over 7 bases. This CDR3 contains 15 residues. Germline loops: CDR1 SNHLY, CDR2 FYNNEI. The trim removed 0 bases at V and 4 bases at J, leaving 5 bases unmatched. CDR3 region: CASSEALTGVTEAFF. DNA of the CDR3: TGTGCCAGCAGTGAAGCGCTAACAGGGGTCACTGAAGCTTTCTTT.

This rearrangement joins TRBV5-1 to TRBJ2-5; tentative D call: TRBD1 (7 bases). This CDR3 has 15 amino acids. Germline V gene sequence: CDR1 SGHRS, CDR2 YFSETQ. V gave up 5 bases and J gave up 2 bases, with 16 bases separating them. CDR3 in DNA: TGCGCCAGCAGGCCTCAGGGGGGCCGTCAAGAGACCCAGTACTTC. This codes for CASRPQGGRQETQYF.

The V and J genes are TRBV28 and TRBJ1-2, with D tentatively TRBD1 (5 bases). The CDR3 is 13 residues long. CDR1 MDHEN and CDR2 SYDVKM come from the germline V gene. Trimming took off 6 bases at V and 4 bases at J, with 12 bases between the two ends. CDR3 coding DNA: TGTGCCAGCAGCCTCGGGCAGGGCTATGGCTACACCTTC. Translating it yields CASSLGQGYGYTF.

This chain uses TRBV30 with TRBJ2-3; TRBD2 is a possible D gene (6 bases). CDR1 and CDR2 from the germline V gene are GTSNPN and SVGIG (reference sequence). The CDR3 sequence is 16 residues long. V dropped 2 bases and J dropped 4 bases, with 19 bases sitting between them. CDR3 nucleotide sequence: TGTGCCTGGAGTATGCATCTTCCGGGAGAGTCAGATACGCAGTATTTT. Its protein is CAWSMHLPGESDTQYF.

The chain uses TRBV2 and TRBJ2-3, with D hard to call. This CDR3 spans 12 amino acids. Germline V gene lookup returns CDR1 SNHLY and CDR2 FYNNEI. V was pared by 7 bases and J by 1 base, with 6 bases between. The CDR3 spells CASNRGTDTQYF. As DNA, the CDR3 is TGTGCCAGCAACCGCGGCACAGATACGCAGTATTTT. Looking up the rest from reference TRBV2 and TRBJ2-3 gives the full variable domain: EPEVTQTPSHQVTQMGQEVILRCVPISNHLYFYWYRQILGQKVEFLVSFYNNEISEKSEIFDDQFSVERPDGSNFTLKIRSTKLEDSAMYFCASNRGTDTQYFGPGTRLTVL.

This clone showed up just a few times. The chain combines TRBV4-3 with TRBJ1-2; no definite D call. Deletions cut 4 bases from V and 4 bases from J, with 16 bases between. The CDR3 loop spans 15 amino acids. In germline, CDR1 is LGHNA, CDR2 YSLEER. This chain's CDR3 is CASSRDPGSIYGYTF. The CDR3 DNA reads as TGCGCCAGCAGCCGCGATCCGGGGTCAATCTATGGCTACACCTTC.

The rearrangement uses TRBV6-1 and TRBJ1-5; a weak D match, TRBD1 (5 bases). The V gene's germline CDR1 is MNHNS and CDR2 SASEGT. The CDR3 runs to 13 residues. V dropped 8 bases and J dropped 0 bases, with 8 bases sitting between them. The CDR3 nucleotides are TGTGCCAGCCAGGGTTATAGCAATCAGCCCCAGCATTTT. The encoded protein is CASQGYSNQPQHF.

The chain couples TRBV25-1 to TRBJ1-1, with a weak D call TRBD1 (6 bases). Trimming removed 1 base from V and 6 bases from J, with 15 bases in between. CDR3 length: 15 residues. Germline CDR1 reads MGHDK; CDR2 reads SYGVNS. The CDR3 region has the DNA TGTGCCAGCAGTGAATCTGGCAGGGGAAGGGCTGAAGCTTTCTTT. Translated: CASSESGRGRAEAFF.

V usage is TRBV11-2 and J usage is TRBJ1-5, with D maybe TRBD1 (6 bases). The germline V gene encodes CDR1 SGHAT and CDR2 FQNNGV. The V gene lost 2 bases and the J gene lost 5 bases, with 13 bases spanning the gap. The CDR3 is 15 residues long. CDR3 coding DNA: TGTGCCAGCAGCTTAAGGCGCAGGGGAGATCAGCCCCAGCATTTT. Its protein product is CASSLRRRGDQPQHF.

The V call is TRBV6-4, the J call TRBJ1-1; D remains ambiguous. In germline, CDR1 is MRHNA, CDR2 SNTAGT. Between the trimmed V and J ends, which lost 4 bases and 3 bases, there was a span of 9 bases. This CDR3 has 13 amino acids. In DNA form, the CDR3 reads TGTGCCAGCAGTGTTTCCCGAGACACTGAAGCTTTCTTT. Protein product: CASSVSRDTEAFF.